A single T cell receptor beta chain is shown here with its context. This sample is drawn from a study of memory CD4+ T cells and cytomegalovirus serostatus. The overall study: Of the healthy Belgian adults, 9 were CMV seropositive and more than 20 seronegative.

Per the study methods: After removing out-of-frame reads, 2.3 million or so distinct TCRbeta sequences remained. Repertoires were generated with immunoSEQ multiplex PCR, while TCRdb's copy carries only in-frame clones and drops some. For V, J and clone size, that table is used; D and trimming come from the DNA. The table includes 80,000 or so clones, around 80% detected once. This CDR3 region has 13 residues. The germline CDR1 and CDR2 sequences are MDHEN and SYDVKM. The V gene lost 7 bases and the J gene lost 6 bases, with 15 bases spanning the gap. Single viable CD3+CD4+CD8-CD45RO+ cells were sorted as the memory CD4+ T cells. Serostatus was set by detecting CMV pp150, pp28, p38, p52 IgG. After thawing, CD4+ T cells were positively selected.

Sequencing input: memory CD4+ T cells from blood. The sequence was collected from an adult in good health and CMV-seropositive. This chain links TRBV28 with TRBJ1-2; D is ambiguous. The DNA of the CDR3 is TGTGCCAGCAACCTCCCAGGAGTCCATGGCTACACCTTC. This codes for CASNLPGVHGYTF.